This T cell receptor (beta chain) was sequenced in a study of CD8+CD57+ T cells in acquired aplastic anemia. Study-level information: The DNA of sorted CD4+ and CD8+ cells averaged approximately 3.3 ug. Points from the study as a whole: For CD8+ Simpson's diversity, patients and controls showed no significant difference. The study identified roughly 31 CD8+ CDR3 sequences shared by patients and controls.

This clonotype was observed at least ten times. Its target is unknown. TCR beta VDJ and CDR3 profiles were obtained from a genomic DNA template. TCRdb re-analysed the reads in MiXCR, keeping a single row per CDR3 protein. The sample holds around 190,000 distinct CDR3 sequences, almost 50% seen once. The V and J ends lost 0 bases and 10 bases respectively, with 16 bases between them. Germline CDR1 MNHNY, CDR2 SVGAGI (reference sequence). The CDR3 sequence is 15 residues long. Patients who underwent sequencing had shown CD8+CD57+ cell expansion by flow cytometry. Specimen: sorted CD4+, CD8+, or CD8+CD57+ T cells (not recorded which) from PBMCs. V usage is TRBV6-6 and J usage is TRBJ1-5, with a weak D call TRBD1 (5 bases). This TCR derives from a human donor with aplastic anemia. CDR3 coding DNA: TGTGCCAGCAGTTACTCGATGGGGGGAAGGGAACCCCAGCATTTT. Amino acid sequence: CASSYSMGGREPQHF.